The clone carrying this T cell receptor (beta chain) was seen only a few times. The data belong to a study of CD8+ T cells in alopecia areata. Study-level background: Twice daily, treated patients received 5 to 10 mg of oral tofacitinib.

The CDR3 covers 16 residues. Trimming took 4 bases from V and 3 from J; bases not matched to a gene: 7. The germline CDR1 and CDR2 sequences are SGHRS and YFSETQ. Treatment denoted: oral pan-JAK inhibitor, 5-10 mg twice daily. Reverse transcribed after extraction, RNA yielded cDNA as the sequencing template. Clones were sequenced by immunoSEQ multiplex PCR, and TCRdb holds only the in-frame ones, with some missing. This table holds over 70,000 clones, around 61% found once. The sequenced sample was CD8+ T cells sorted from blood, obtained at week 24, from a patient treated with tofacitinib. The V call is TRBV5-1, the J call TRBJ2-2, with 9 positions matching TRBD1. The clonotype was recovered from a human donor with alopecia areata. CDR3: CASSDTGGGYTGELFF. Written as DNA, the CDR3 is TGCGCCAGCAGCGACACAGGGGGCGGATACACCGGGGAGCTGTTTTTT.